One sample yielded the 22 T cell receptor beta chains listed below, sequenced in a study of cytomegalovirus exposure and HLA in healthy donors (dated by TCRdb to 2015 to 2018). The library relied on the immunoSEQ multiplex PCR assay. For the multiplex PCR, a mixture combining 60 forward primers for TCR Vbeta segments and 13 reverse primers for TCR Jbeta segments was used. The immuneACCESS repertoire file appears here via TCRdb, limited to in-frame rearrangements. These files lack a portion of the clones; in checked studies, under half of the deficit traces to unresolved V genes, and the cause of the others is not known. Recorded for this sample are under 200,000 clones; over 75% of them occurred a single time. Together, the top ten hold over 2% of the sample. The sequenced sample consisted of PBMCs. These receptors were taken from a woman aged 50 to 65 in good health and CMV-seronegative.

This chain connects TRBV6-5 to TRBJ2-2; 11 bases line up with TRBD1. The junction had 0 bases not matched to a gene; V was cut back by 2 bases and J by 4 bases. Looked up from germline, CDR1 is MNHEY and CDR2 is SVGAGI. This CDR3 has 15 residues. CDR3 region: CASSYGQGATGELFF. CDR3 nucleotides: TGTGCCAGCAGTTACGGACAGGGGGCCACCGGGGAGCTGTTTTTT.

The chain uses TRBV28 and TRBJ2-1; 8 positions agree with TRBD2. Trimming took 5 bases from V and 7 from J; bases not matched to a gene: 10. CDR1 is MDHEN and CDR2 is SYDVKM in the germline V gene. The CDR3 contains 15 residues. CDR3 in DNA: TGTGCCAGCAGTCTAAACTCGGGGGGGAAGAATGAGCAGTTCTTC. Amino acids: CASSLNSGGKNEQFF.

V usage is TRBV6-5 and J usage is TRBJ2-5; a possible D gene is TRBD2 (6 bases). Germline V gene lookup returns CDR1 MNHEY and CDR2 SVGAGI. V lost 2 bases, J lost 5 bases, and 12 bases lay in between. The CDR3 has 14 amino acids. The CDR3 nucleotides are TGTGCCAGCAGTTACGGGCGGGACCGGGAGACCCAGTACTTC. It encodes CASSYGRDRETQYF.

This chain connects TRBV27 to TRBJ1-1; D may be TRBD1 (6 bases). CDR3 size: 13 residues. V gave up 5 bases and J gave up 8 bases, with 15 bases separating them. Germline assignment: CDR1 MNHEY and CDR2 SMNVEV (reference sequence). DNA of the CDR3: TGTGCCAGCAGTACCACAGGGAGGGGGGAAGCTTTCTTT. Protein: CASSTTGRGEAFF.

This chain connects TRBV14 to TRBJ2-3, with D hard to call. Trimming removed 4 bases at V and 7 bases at J, with 9 bases between. CDR1 SGHDN and CDR2 FVKESK come from the germline V gene. This CDR3 contains 12 residues. CDR3 DNA: TGTGCCAGCAGCCGACTGGATAATACGCAGTATTTT. Its protein is CASSRLDNTQYF.

This clone appeared a single time. The V and J genes are TRBV11-2 and TRBJ2-7, with D tentatively TRBD2 (5 bases). Germline loops: CDR1 SGHAT, CDR2 FQNNGV. Trimming took 3 bases from V and 0 from J, leaving 9 bases between them. This CDR3 region has 14 residues. The CDR3 region has the DNA TGTGCCAGCAGCTTCGCCCGGGGCTCCTACGAGCAGTACTTC. Translating gives CASSFARGSYEQYF.

This chain joins TRBV2 and TRBJ2-6; the D is unclear. CDR1 and CDR2 (germline): SNHLY, FYNNEI. The CDR3 consists of 15 residues. V lost 6 bases to trimming and J lost 0 bases, with 9 bases between them. The CDR3 region is CASRLQPSGANVLTF. The CDR3 nucleotides read TGTGCCAGCAGGCTACAGCCCTCTGGGGCCAACGTCCTGACTTTC.

The chain recombines TRBV28 with TRBJ2-1; 12 positions agree with TRBD2. Trimming took 5 bases from V and 10 from J; bases not matched to a gene: 15. The CDR3 loop spans 17 amino acids. CDR1 and CDR2 from the germline V gene are MDHEN and SYDVKM. As DNA, the CDR3 is TGTGCCAGCAGTCCGATTATGACTAGCGGGAGTGGTTGGGAGCAGTTCTTC. This codes for CASSPIMTSGSGWEQFF.

V and J are TRBV7-9 and TRBJ2-1; TRBD2 matches 11 bases. The CDR3 covers 17 residues. Germline CDR1 and CDR2: SEHNR and FQNEAQ (reference sequence). V trimming: 4 bases; J trimming: 5 bases; junction bases outside the gene matches: 10. This CDR3 is CASSSRPTSGSHNEQFF. The CDR3 region has the DNA TGTGCCAGCAGCTCCCGACCTACTAGCGGGAGCCACAATGAGCAGTTCTTC.

This sequence joins TRBV5-1 and TRBJ2-5; the match to TRBD2 covers 7 bases. V lost 7 bases, J lost 5 bases, and 14 bases stayed unmatched. CDR1 is SGHRS, CDR2 YFSETQ, per germline. This CDR3 has 15 amino acids. For the CDR3, the DNA is TGCGCCAGCCCGGGGGGACTTTACTCGGGGGAGACCCAGTACTTC. It translates to CASPGGLYSGETQYF.

The chain couples TRBV7-9 to TRBJ2-3, with TRBD2 matching over 9 bases. CDR3 length equals 16 residues. V shed 7 bases, J shed 0 bases, and the junction held 8 bases outside the gene matches. Germline assignment: CDR1 SEHNR and CDR2 FQNEAQ (reference sequence). The chain's CDR3 is CASKPGLAYSTDTQYF. CDR3 nucleotide sequence: TGTGCCAGCAAGCCGGGACTAGCTTATAGCACAGATACGCAGTATTTT.

The V and J genes are TRBV4-3 and TRBJ2-1; tentatively, D is TRBD2 (5 bases). Germline V lookup: CDR1 LGHNA, CDR2 YSLEER. V lost 1 base to trimming and J lost 0 bases, with 13 bases between them. The length of the CDR3 is 17 residues. CDR3 protein: CASSQARPGSSYNEQFF. The CDR3 DNA follows: TGCGCCAGCAGCCAAGCGAGACCGGGAAGCTCCTACAATGAGCAGTTCTTC.

The chain carries TRBV28 and TRBJ2-4, with D possibly matching TRBD2 (6 bases). CDR3 length: 16 residues. Germline V gives CDR1 MDHEN, CDR2 SYDVKM. Trimming pared 7 bases from V and 2 bases from J, leaving 18 bases between. The CDR3 nucleotides are TGTGCCAGCACATTGGGACGGGAGTTTACCAAAAACATTCAGTACTTC. This encodes CASTLGREFTKNIQYF.

The chain combines TRBV5-1 with TRBJ1-2, with D possibly matching TRBD1 (5 bases). The germline V gene encodes CDR1 SGHRS and CDR2 YFSETQ. The V end lost 7 bases, the J end lost 6 bases, and 16 bases lay between the germline ends. This CDR3 comprises 13 residues. CDR3 protein: CASQEGSRDGYTF. DNA of the CDR3: TGCGCCAGCCAGGAGGGGTCGCGGGATGGCTACACCTTC.

V is TRBV5-4 and J is TRBJ1-2; TRBD1 agrees at 8 bases. The germline V gene has CDR1 SGHNT and CDR2 YYREEE (reference sequence). The CDR3 contains 15 residues. Trimming removed 4 bases from V and 3 bases from J; junction bases left unmatched: 8. The CDR3 DNA is TGTGCCAGCAGCACTGTGACAGGGGTGGACTATGGCTACACCTTC. Amino acid sequence: CASSTVTGVDYGYTF. Supplemented by reference TRBV5-4 and TRBJ1-2, the full variable domain reads ETGVTQSPTHLIKTRGQQVTLRCSSQSGHNTVSWYQQALGQGPQFIFQYYREEENGRGNFPPRFSGLQFPNYSSELNVNALELDDSALYLCASSTVTGVDYGYTFGSGTRLTVV.

The chain links TRBV11-2 to TRBJ1-4, with a possible D match to TRBD1 (6 bases). The CDR3 runs to 16 residues. V was cut by 0 bases and J by 10 bases, with 18 bases left in between. Per the germline V gene, CDR1 is SGHAT and CDR2 is FQNNGV. The CDR3 coding sequence is TGTGCCAGCAGCTTAGATGAGGGGTTAAGAGGGGGAAAACTGTTTTTT. This codes for CASSLDEGLRGGKLFF. Filled out from reference TRBV11-2 and TRBJ1-4, the complete variable domain reads EAGVAQSPRYKIIEKRQSVAFWCNPISGHATLYWYQQILGQGPKLLIQFQNNGVVDDSQLPKDRFSAERLKGVDSTLKIQPAKLEDSAVYLCASSLDEGLRGGKLFFGSGTQLSVL.

The chain joins TRBV19 to TRBJ2-7; 8 bases align to TRBD1. The germline V gene encodes CDR1 LNHDA and CDR2 SQIVND (reference sequence). CDR3 length: 12 residues. With 10 bases clipped from V and 6 bases from J, the junction kept 8 bases outside the gene matches. This chain's CDR3 is CATSDRVGEQYF. In DNA, the CDR3 is TGTGCCACCTCGGACAGGGTAGGCGAGCAGTACTTC.

The chain uses TRBV6-1 and TRBJ2-7; 8 bases agree with TRBD1. V lost 5 bases to trimming and J lost 1 base; unmatched junction nucleotides: 4. Per the germline V gene, CDR1 is MNHNS and CDR2 is SASEGT. The CDR3 spans 14 residues. The CDR3 nucleotides read TGTGCCAGCAGTCGGACAGGGAAGTCCTACGAGCAGTACTTC. It specifies CASSRTGKSYEQYF.

This rearrangement joins TRBV5-1 to TRBJ2-3, with D perhaps matching TRBD2 (7 bases). Deletions cut 4 bases from V and 2 bases from J, with 23 bases between. The CDR3 is 18 residues long. The germline V gene has CDR1 SGHRS and CDR2 YFSETQ. CDR3 nucleotides: TGCGCCAGCAGCCTAGGGGGGGTCGCAGGGCCCTTCACAGATACGCAGTATTTT. This encodes CASSLGGVAGPFTDTQYF.

Here the CDR3 DNA reads TGTGCCAGCAGCCAAGGAGGTGACAGAGTTTTTAACACTGAAGCTTTCTTT. Translated, it gives CASSQGGDRVFNTEAFF. This sequence joins TRBV14 and TRBJ1-1; TRBD1 is a possible D gene (5 bases). The CDR3 covers 17 residues. Per germline, CDR1 SGHDN and CDR2 FVKESK. The V end lost 1 base, the J end lost 2 bases, and 17 bases lay between the germline ends. Combining the CDR3 with reference TRBV14 and TRBJ1-1 gives the whole variable domain EAGVTQFPSHSVIEKGQTVTLRCDPISGHDNLYWYRRVMGKEIKFLLHFVKESKQDESGMPNNRFLAERTGGTYSTLKVQPAELEDSGVYFCASSQGGDRVFNTEAFFGQGTRLTVV.

This clone was counted once. The V gene is TRBV27, the J gene TRBJ2-7; a possible D gene is TRBD1 (6 bases). The CDR3 covers 14 residues. From germline, CDR1 is MNHEY and CDR2 SMNVEV (reference sequence). Trimming shortened V by 5 bases and J by 3 bases, and 14 bases separated the two germline ends. The CDR3 DNA is TGTGCCAGCAGTCCCTCGGACAGCCGCTACGAGCAGTACTTC. Translated: CASSPSDSRYEQYF.

J is TRBJ2-3 and V is TRBV27, with 14 positions matching TRBD2. Germline-derived CDR1 and CDR2 are MNHEY and SMNVEV (reference sequence). This CDR3 spans 16 amino acids. Unmatched junction bases numbered 3, after V lost 4 bases and J lost 3 bases. CDR3 DNA: TGTGCCAGCAGTTCTGGACTAGCGGGAGGAACAGATACGCAGTATTTT. Residues: CASSSGLAGGTDTQYF.